Described below is a single T cell receptor beta chain sequence and its context. This clonotype was seen just once. Its specific antigen is unknown. The sample holds no much larger clone one base away, and base qualities are not on file. The sample comes from a study of blood T cells in healthy people across ages (dated by TCRdb to the mid-2010s). With respect to the entire study: In model experiments, template switching captured about one uniquely barcoded TCR beta cDNA molecule for every two T cells. Using the same blood draw, the study looked at two additional independent replicas of 1 million unique cDNA reads for two donors, one aged 18 to 29 and the other aged 80 or older. Using deep sequencing normalized with unique cDNA molecular identifiers, the study measured how TCR beta repertoire diversity changes with age. Four age groups were formed from the donors: young (average about 15 years), middle-aged (just under 40), aged (over 55) and long-lived (around 80). Donors of different ages were randomly distributed across sequencing lanes to avoid experimental bias.

Libraries were made using 5' RACE. Sequencing was performed on an Illumina HiSeq 2500. A second PCR of about 7 to 12 cycles was run with a J-beta primer mix and a sample-barcoded 5' primer. Each TCR beta cDNA molecule received a unique molecular identifier from a template-switch 5' adaptor carrying 12 random nucleotides. At least 3 million CDR3-containing paired-end reads were obtained from each sample. The Mint cDNA synthesis kit, primed by a TRBC-specific oligonucleotide, was used to synthesize first-strand cDNA from all RNA. Following uracil-DNA glycosylase treatment, a first 18-cycle PCR with universal primers M1SS and BC2_uni_R was performed on all cDNA. As for the original processing: Each sample was normalized by randomly selecting 1 million high-quality reads, each carrying a distinct molecular identifier. Reads sharing molecular identifiers were discarded rather than binned into consensus sequences. CDR3 identification, clonotype clustering and error correction used MiTCR with a Q25 quality threshold and the strictest error-elimination algorithm. Lower-bound total TCR beta diversity was estimated with a nonparametric unseen species model using Euler transformation. The public reads were quality trimmed at Q25 with fastp and then assembled into clones with MiXCR by TCRdb, keeping productive beta chains. When rows share a CDR3 protein, they turn into one entry using the most common DNA and genes. TCRdb's processing, not the study's, gives the V and J calls here. The sample table shows approximately 1.5 million distinct CDR3 sequences, and about 42% are seen once. The top ten clones comprise just over 4% of the sample.

CDR1 is given as KGHDR and CDR2 as SFDVKD, both from the germline V gene. The CDR3 numbers 14 residues from cysteine through phenylalanine. CDR3 DNA only is kept here, 42 bases in frame from base 1. V loses 5 bases at its end and J loses 7 bases; junction bases beyond the gene matches: 4. The approximately 39 donors, aged about 6 to 95 years, were systemically healthy Caucasian individuals from Russia. Around 10 milliliters of peripheral blood were collected from each donor into EDTA-treated Vacutainer tubes. Ficoll-Paque density-gradient centrifugation was used to isolate PBMCs, with at least 6.5 million per sample. Trizol reagent was used to extract total RNA from PBMCs, with at least 5.5 micrograms per sample. The percentages of naive CD45RAhigh/CD27high T cells were determined by flow cytometry on a PBMC aliquot from every donor. Study-wide findings and limitations: Bulk unsorted PBMC profiling prevented conclusive comparison of naive and antigen-experienced compartments. The long-lived group showed more naive CD4+ T cells, fewer expanded clones and increased TCR diversity than the aged group, suggesting age selection. As age increased, observed TCR beta diversity per million T cells dropped in a roughly linear way, and a significant reduction was already evident by age 40. Estimates of total diversity from one million sequenced T cells were regarded as lower bounds and underestimates. The CMV infection status of donors was not known, potentially confounding age-related changes in expanded clonotypes. Observed TCR beta diversity correlated strongly with the percentage of naive T cells measured by flow cytometry.

The chain is assembled from TRBV24-1 and TRBJ2-1, and TRBD2 matches 10 of the central bases. Material for sequencing was blood. The receptor was isolated from a woman between 18 and 29 years old in good health. DNA sequence: TGTGCCACCAGTGCTAGCGGGGGTCAGAATGAGCAGTTCTTC. The resulting protein is CATSASGGQNEQFF.